Sequencing of this TCR beta chain was carried out in a study of blood T cell repertoires in COVID-19. Whole-study context: Acute-phase and convalescent COVID-19 samples originated in the United States, Italy and Spain. T cells, B-cell-depleted T cells, or PBMCs provided the cDNA or gDNA that served as material.

Original processing notes: Quantification of nucleated cells was approximated via reference gene primer amplification. Sequencing used immunoSEQ multiplex PCR; TCRdb keeps in-frame clones, though not all of them. The V and J calls and clone size are taken from that table; D and trimming were inferred from the DNA. The sample records tens of thousands of clones, about nine tenths being singletons. V dropped 4 bases and J dropped 4 bases, with 10 bases sitting between them. CDR3 length: 13 amino acids. Germline lookup yields CDR1 SGHTA and CDR2 FQGNSA. The sample comprised peripheral blood. The chain links TRBV7-2 to TRBJ1-2, with D unclear. The receptor's source is an elderly man with acute or convalescent COVID-19. CDR3: CASSSYGFYGYTF. The CDR3, as DNA: TGTGCCAGCAGCTCCTACGGGTTCTATGGCTACACCTTC.